Listed below are T cell receptor beta chains from one sample, sequenced in a study of blood T cell repertoires in COVID-19. The repertoire was sequenced with immunoSEQ multiplex PCR; TCRdb's copy has only in-frame clones and lacks some. The sample lists 53,000 or so clones; approximately 84% were seen once. Sequencing was done on a sample of peripheral blood. These receptor sequences come from a human donor in a cohort sampled during active COVID-19. CDR3s include the opening cysteine and the closing phenylalanine or tryptophan. The D gene is left open where the match is weak. Clone size, where shown, is once, few, many, or a class for clones that have expanded.

d_call,clone_size,j_call,v_call,cdr3_nt,cdr3_aa
TRBD1,few,TRBJ2-7,TRBV19,TGTGCCAGTAGTATAGGGACAGGGGTATTCCAGCAGTACTTC,CASSIGTGVFQQYF
-,-,TRBJ1-1,TRBV2,TGTGCCAGCAGTGAAGCGCTTCGGGTCAGTTTTGAAGCTTTCTTT,CASSEALRVSFEAFF
-,-,TRBJ2-1,TRBV19,TGTGCCAGTAGTATCGGTGCAGGGAAGTTCTTC,CASSIGAGKFF
TRBD1,-,TRBJ2-7,TRBV10-3,TGTGCCATCAGTGAGAGCGTCAGGGGGAGTCACGAGCAGTACTTC,CAISESVRGSHEQYF
-,-,TRBJ1-2,TRBV19,TGTGCCAGTAGTTCCCCGGGACTCTCAAACTATGGCTACACCTTC,CASSSPGLSNYGYTF
TRBD2,-,TRBJ2-2,TRBV7-9,TGTGCCAGCTCCCCCGGGGGGGCAAACACCGGGGAGCTGTTTTTT,CASSPGGANTGELFF
-,-,TRBJ1-1,TRBV12-5,TGTGCTAGTGGTTTGAGCCCCTTTGAAGCTTTCTTT,CASGLSPFEAFF
-,-,TRBJ1-4,TRBV28,TGTGCCAGCAGTCTCCAATCCACTTCGTATGAAAAACTGTTTTTT,CASSLQSTSYEKLFF
-,-,TRBJ1-3,TRBV19,TGTGCCAGTAGTTCTCCCCTCCGCAGGTTCTCTGGAAACACCATATATTTT,CASSSPLRRFSGNTIYF
TRBD1,-,TRBJ1-2,TRBV6-2/TRBV6-3,TGTGCCAGCAGCCTTAATCAGGGGGCGCGCGGCTACACCTTC,CASSLNQGARGYTF
-,-,TRBJ1-2,TRBV5-5,TGTGCCAGCAGCCTTGACATTAACTATGGCTACACCTTC,CASSLDINYGYTF
TRBD2,-,TRBJ2-5,TRBV5-1,TGCGCCAGCAGACGTAGCGGGGGCTCGGTAGAGACCCAGTACTTC,CASRRSGGSVETQYF
TRBD2,-,TRBJ2-1,TRBV27,TGTGCCAGCAGTTGGACTAGCGGGAGGGCCGGTGAGCAGTTCTTC,CASSWTSGRAGEQFF
TRBD1,-,TRBJ1-1,TRBV6-5,TGTGCCAGCAGTCTACAGGGGGCCACGGAAGCTTTCTTT,CASSLQGATEAFF
TRBD1,-,TRBJ2-7,TRBV11-2,TGTGCCAGCAGCCCTTCGGGGGACAGGGGTCTGCACGAGCAGTACTTC,CASSPSGDRGLHEQYF
-,-,TRBJ2-3,TRBV9,TGTGCCAGCAGCCTATCTAGCACAGATACGCAGTATTTT,CASSLSSTDTQYF
-,once,TRBJ1-1,TRBV18,TGTGCCAGCTCCCCCCGGGCAGCGGGGGGGAACACTGAAGCTTTCTTT,CASSPRAAGGNTEAFF
-,-,TRBJ2-3,TRBV5-8,TGTGCCAGCAGCTTGTTCAGGACAGATACGCAGTATTTT,CASSLFRTDTQYF
TRBD2,-,TRBJ2-1,TRBV7-6,TGTGCCAGCAGCTTAGTATCTAGCGGGGACTACAATGAGCAGTTCTTC,CASSLVSSGDYNEQFF
TRBD1,-,TRBJ1-4,TRBV2,TGTGCCAGCCGGGACAGGGGTGACACTAATGAAAAACTGTTTTTT,CASRDRGDTNEKLFF
-,-,TRBJ1-6,TRBV29-1,TGCAGCGTTGCTTCAGGCCAGAATTCACCCCTCCACTTT,CSVASGQNSPLHF
TRBD1,few,TRBJ2-3,TRBV6-5,TGTGCCAGCACCGGACAGGGGGGTGTAGATACGCAGTATTTT,CASTGQGGVDTQYF
TRBD2,hyperexpanded,TRBJ2-7,TRBV28,TGTGCCAGCAGTTTATTGGCTAGCGGGTTCTACTCCTACGAGCAGTACTTC,CASSLLASGFYSYEQYF
-,-,TRBJ2-4,TRBV28,TGTGCCAGCAGTTTAAAGGGGAACATTCAGTACTTC,CASSLKGNIQYF
-,-,TRBJ1-3,TRBV5-6,TGTGCCAGCAGGTTAGGGCAGGGCCCCTACTCTGGAAACACCATATATTTT,CASRLGQGPYSGNTIYF
-,-,TRBJ2-3,TRBV6-1,TGTGCCAGCAGTGACAGGGGCTTAGCTAGCACAGATACGCAGTATTTT,CASSDRGLASTDTQYF
TRBD2,once,TRBJ2-5,TRBV6-1,TGTGCCAGCAGTGAACGGGCTAGCGGGACCGGGGAGACCCAGTACTTC,CASSERASGTGETQYF
TRBD1,-,TRBJ2-7,TRBV9,TGTGCCAGCAGCGTAGGCAGGGGGTCTCCCTACGAGCAGTACTTC,CASSVGRGSPYEQYF
-,-,TRBJ1-4,TRBV4-3,TGCGCCAGCAGCCTAACAGGGTTTGAAGGTGAAAAACTGTTTTTT,CASSLTGFEGEKLFF
-,few,TRBJ2-7,TRBV5-1,TGCGCCAGCAGCTTGCCCGCGGGAAGCTCCTACGAGCAGTACTTC,CASSLPAGSSYEQYF
-,-,TRBJ2-5,TRBV18,TGTGCCAGCTCACCGGGCGGGGGCGAAGAGACCCAGTACTTC,CASSPGGGEETQYF
TRBD1,-,TRBJ2-7,TRBV7-8,TGTGCCAGCAGTGGGAGGGGACAGGGGGCAAAAGAGCAGTACTTC,CASSGRGQGAKEQYF
-,-,TRBJ1-2,TRBV29-1,TGCAGCGTTTTCACTTCCTATGGCTACACCTTC,CSVFTSYGYTF
-,-,TRBJ2-2,TRBV5-6,TGTGCCAGCAGCTTTCTTCCCACCGGGGAGCTGTTTTTT,CASSFLPTGELFF
TRBD2,-,TRBJ2-7,TRBV10-2,TGCGCCACCGACGGGGGGGCTACCTACGAGCAGTACTTC,CATDGGATYEQYF
-,-,TRBJ2-3,TRBV7-9,TGTGCCAGCAGCTCCATAGGGGTTGGAGGGGGGGGCACAGATACGCAGTATTTT,CASSSIGVGGGGTDTQYF
TRBD2,-,TRBJ2-2,TRBV2,TGTGCCAGCAGTGACGGACTAGCGGGCGGCAGCACCGGGGAGCTGTTTTTT,CASSDGLAGGSTGELFF